A selection of T cell receptor beta chains follows, all from one sample in a study of cytomegalovirus exposure and HLA in healthy donors. Assay: immunoSEQ multiplex PCR; the TCRdb copy retains only in-frame clones and omits some. Of over 150,000 clones detected, more than 70% appear once; the ten largest clones hold 0.38%. Sequencing was performed on PBMCs. These receptors were taken from a boy aged 2 to 10 in good health and CMV-seronegative. Both conserved end residues are part of each CDR3. D genes are given only for firm matches. Where a row states a size, it is once, few, many or the class of an expanded clone; other rows omit it.

abundance,j_gene,len,v_gene,d_gene,CDR3aa,CDR3nt
once,TRBJ2-1,15,TRBV19,-,CASTSRGGTYNEQFF,TGTGCCAGTACCTCGAGGGGGGGCACCTACAATGAGCAGTTCTTC
-,TRBJ1-2,17,TRBV4-2,-,CASSHAPARGAGYGYTF,TGTGCCAGCAGCCACGCCCCAGCGCGGGGGGCAGGGTATGGCTACACCTTC
-,TRBJ1-1,12,TRBV5-4,-,CASSLRADEAFF,TGTGCCAGCAGCTTGCGTGCGGATGAAGCTTTCTTT
-,TRBJ2-7,12,TRBV6-5,-,CASSRSPDEQYF,TGTGCCAGCAGTAGAAGCCCTGACGAGCAGTACTTC
-,TRBJ2-1,14,TRBV9,TRBD2,CARREGPKRNEQFF,TGTGCCAGACGGGAGGGCCCTAAAAGGAATGAGCAGTTCTTC
-,TRBJ1-5,16,TRBV27,-,CASSLSDRGSNQPQHF,TGTGCCAGCAGTTTATCGGACAGAGGGAGCAATCAGCCCCAGCATTTT
-,TRBJ2-7,15,TRBV7-9,TRBD2,CASSFDSGRSYEQYF,TGTGCCAGCAGCTTTGATAGCGGGAGGTCCTACGAGCAGTACTTC
-,TRBJ1-2,14,TRBV6-5,-,CASSYQQGLYGYTF,TGTGCCAGCAGTTACCAACAGGGATTGTATGGCTACACCTTC
-,TRBJ2-2,15,TRBV19,TRBD2,CASSMLAGGTGELFF,TGTGCCAGTAGTATGCTAGCGGGAGGCACCGGGGAGCTGTTTTTT
-,TRBJ1-2,13,TRBV6-1,-,CASSEMENYGYTF,TGTGCCAGCAGTGAAATGGAGAACTATGGCTACACCTTC
-,TRBJ2-6,17,TRBV18,-,CASSPSYRVLGANVLTF,TGTGCCAGCTCACCGTCATACAGGGTTCTGGGGGCCAACGTCCTGACTTTC
-,TRBJ2-7,15,TRBV2,TRBD2,CASSEGREGADEQYF,TGTGCCAGCAGTGAGGGGCGGGAGGGCGCCGACGAGCAGTACTTC
-,TRBJ2-5,15,TRBV14,-,CASSQRKGVGETQYF,TGTGCCAGCAGCCAAAGAAAGGGAGTGGGAGAGACCCAGTACTTC
-,TRBJ1-2,14,TRBV25-1,TRBD1,CASSDRGLWYGYTF,TGTGCCAGCTCCGACAGGGGGCTTTGGTATGGCTACACCTTC
-,TRBJ2-7,14,TRBV7-6,-,CASSLGPGTYEQYF,TGTGCCAGCAGCTTAGGCCCAGGGACCTACGAGCAGTACTTC
once,TRBJ2-7,14,TRBV23-1,TRBD1,CASSQDNRGPEQYF,TGCGCCAGCAGTCAAGACAACAGGGGACCTGAGCAGTACTTC